The 20 T cell receptor beta chains reported below all come from one sample, sequenced in a study of read filtering for tumor transcriptome and immune sequencing. Molecular barcoded adaptors covering alpha/delta and beta/gamma chains were used on around 370 ng RNA. In TCRdb, the reads were re-called with MiXCR into one record per CDR3 protein. In the table there are some 120,000 distinct CDR3 sequences, 10% to 15% of which are singletons. The sample comprised a population of CD138-negative cells sorted from bone marrow. All receptors come from a donor older than 35 with multiple myeloma.

This clonotype was picked up many times. This chain links TRBV18 with TRBJ2-1, with a tentative D call TRBD2 (5 bases). This CDR3 has 12 amino acids. The germline V gene has CDR1 KGHSH and CDR2 LQKENI. The ends were cut back, 5 bases at V and 12 bases at J, with 14 bases in the middle. The CDR3 region is CASSSDDYGQFF. CDR3 sequence (DNA): TGTGCCAGCTCATCGGACGACTATGGGCAGTTCTTC.

This clonotype was detected ten times or more. The chain carries TRBV5-1 and TRBJ2-1; D not resolved. Germline lookup yields CDR1 SGHRS and CDR2 YFSETQ. This CDR3 comprises 13 residues. Deletions cut 2 bases from V and 5 bases from J, with 8 bases between. This chain's CDR3 is CASSFSRDNEQFF. In DNA, the CDR3 is TGCGCCAGCAGCTTTAGTCGCGACAATGAGCAGTTCTTC.

This clonotype was seen ten or more times. The genes are TRBV5-1 and TRBJ2-1; 12 bases match TRBD2. From germline, CDR1 is SGHRS and CDR2 YFSETQ. The ends lost 4 bases at V and 5 bases at J; junction bases unmatched: 4. The CDR3 sequence is 15 residues long. CDR3 protein: CASSRTSGDHNEQFF. In nucleotides, the CDR3 is TGCGCCAGCAGCAGGACTAGCGGGGATCACAATGAGCAGTTCTTC.

This chain uses TRBV7-2 with TRBJ2-1, with TRBD2 identical over 9 bases. The CDR3 has 17 amino acids. CDR1 and CDR2 (germline): SGHTA, FQGNSA. Trimming cost V 5 bases and J 9 bases; bases outside gene matches: 17. CDR3 coding DNA: TGTGCCAGCAGCCTATTCCCCCGAGGCGGGAGGGCCACTGAGCAGTTCTTC. Encoded protein: CASSLFPRGGRATEQFF.

This clonotype was counted between two and nine times. The rearrangement joins TRBV5-1 to TRBJ2-5; unclear D gene. The CDR3 spans 13 residues. V shed 3 bases and J shed 1 base, with 7 bases lying between them. Per germline, CDR1 SGHRS and CDR2 YFSETQ. The CDR3 bases are TGCGCCAGCAGCTACGGGCCCCAAGAGACCCAGTACTTC. This sequence encodes CASSYGPQETQYF.

There are many counts of this clonotype. The chain combines TRBV6-4 with TRBJ1-6; D gene ambiguous. This CDR3 comprises 16 residues. Trimming removed 5 bases at V and 6 bases at J, with 17 bases between. The germline V gene has CDR1 MRHNA and CDR2 SNTAGT. CDR3 region: CASSPRAADTNSPLHF. CDR3 DNA sequence: TGTGCCAGCAGTCCCCGTGCGGCTGATACTAATTCACCCCTCCACTTT.

This clonotype was seen many times. The J gene is TRBJ1-1, the V gene TRBV5-1; D is possibly TRBD1 (5 bases). This CDR3 comprises 14 residues. Germline CDR1 and CDR2: SGHRS and YFSETQ. V lost 4 bases and J 1 base, leaving 11 bases between the germline ends. DNA of the CDR3: TGCGCCAGCAGCGTAGACAGCTGGAACACTGAAGCTTTCTTT. Its protein product is CASSVDSWNTEAFF.

On this clonotype: A read error is possible here, since a much larger clone lies one base away. The chain joins TRBV6-5 to TRBJ2-7, with 10 positions matching TRBD1. The CDR3 has 16 residues. V lost 4 bases to trimming and J lost 7 bases; unmatched junction nucleotides: 13. Germline V lookup: CDR1 MNHEY, CDR2 SVGAGI. The CDR3, as DNA: TGTGCCAGCAGTTGCTCGACCGGGACAGGGGTGGGGGAGCAGTACTTC. This gives the protein CASSCSTGTGVGEQYF.

The table lists this clonotype with many counts. The chain employs TRBV7-9 and TRBJ2-1, with D maybe TRBD2 (5 bases). Trimming shortened V by 0 bases and J by 4 bases, and 7 bases separated the two germline ends. The CDR3 runs to 14 residues. Germline CDR1 reads SEHNR; CDR2 reads FQNEAQ (reference sequence). The CDR3 here is CASSLATTYNEQFF. As DNA, the CDR3 is TGTGCCAGCAGCTTAGCGACTACTTACAATGAGCAGTTCTTC.

In this sample, this clonotype turned up many times. The rearrangement links TRBV7-2 to TRBJ1-4, with D uncertain. Per the germline V gene, CDR1 is SGHTA and CDR2 is FQGNSA. V was clipped by 2 bases and J by 4 bases, with 11 bases between them. The CDR3 covers 15 residues. The CDR3 loop reads CASSLLGLNNEKLFF. The CDR3 bases are TGTGCCAGCAGCTTATTGGGATTAAATAATGAAAAACTGTTTTTT.

This clonotype was detected ten times or more. The CDR3 nucleotides are TGTGCCAGCTCTCGACAGGGGAGCTCCTACAATGAGCAGTTCTTC. Translating gives CASSRQGSSYNEQFF. V usage is TRBV2 and J usage is TRBJ2-1; 8 positions match TRBD1. Germline CDR1 and CDR2: SNHLY and FYNNEI. V trimming: 8 bases; J trimming: 0 bases; junction bases outside the gene matches: 6. This CDR3 comprises 15 residues.

This clonotype was seen ten or more times. The chain employs TRBV6-2 or TRBV6-3 and TRBJ2-7, with D possibly TRBD2 on 6 matching bases. Germline V gives CDR1 MNHEY, CDR2 SVGEGT. V was trimmed by 3 bases and J by 6 bases, leaving 15 bases between them. This CDR3 region has 14 residues. The DNA for the CDR3 is TGTGCCAGCAGTTATCCGGGCGGGGTCGGCGAGCAGTACTTC. This gives the protein CASSYPGGVGEQYF.

With respect to this clonotype: With a much larger clone just one base away, this may be a read error. The CDR3 ends on some other residue instead of the conserved phenylalanine or tryptophan, so this is likely a read error. The rearrangement uses TRBV20-1 and TRBJ1-5, with D unclear. Trimming stripped 6 bases from V and 7 bases from J, with 13 bases between. The CDR3 consists of 12 residues. Germline values: CDR1 DFQATT, CDR2 SNEGSKA (reference sequence). CDR3 DNA sequence: TGCAGTGCGGTCCGGCTCCAACAGCCCCAGCATATT. This translates into CSAVRLQQPQHI.

This chain joins TRBV7-2 and TRBJ1-5; no firm D call. The germline V and J ends were trimmed by 1 base and 3 bases, with 7 bases remaining between them. The CDR3 runs 14 residues. Germline V gene data show CDR1 as SGHTA and CDR2 as FQGNSA. The CDR3 nucleotides are TGTGCCAGCAGCTTAGACGGAACCAATCAGCCCCAGCATTTT. It encodes CASSLDGTNQPQHF.

This clonotype has a count of ten or more. The CDR3 DNA reads as TGTGCCAGCAGCTCAGGGGTCGAGCAGTACTTC. It yields the protein CASSSGVEQYF. V and J are TRBV7-9 and TRBJ2-7, with D perhaps TRBD1 (6 bases). This CDR3 contains 11 residues. V shed 4 bases and J shed 6 bases, with 7 bases lying between them. From germline, CDR1 is SEHNR and CDR2 FQNEAQ (reference sequence).

The rearrangement joins TRBV7-9 to TRBJ2-3; D tentatively reads TRBD1 or TRBD2 (6 bases each). Trimming removed 6 bases from V and 4 bases from J, with 20 bases in between. The CDR3 length is 16 residues. CDR1 is SEHNR and CDR2 is FQNEAQ in the germline V gene (reference sequence). The CDR3 reads CASRGDRPASADTQYF. CDR3 in DNA: TGTGCCAGCAGGGGAGACAGGCCCGCTAGCGCAGATACGCAGTATTTT.

For this clonotype: This may come from a read error, since a much larger clone is one base off. V gene TRBV5-1 combines with J gene TRBJ2-3, with D possibly being TRBD1 (7 bases). The CDR3 totals 14 residues. Germline-derived CDR1 and CDR2 are SGHRS and YFSETQ. The CDR3 DNA reads TGCGCCAGCAGCCCAGGGGGGCGGACAGTTACGCAGTATTTT. Amino acid sequence: CASSPGGRTVTQYF.

This clonotype was picked up many times. The CDR3 spells CSALEGGPTDTQYF. In DNA form, the CDR3 reads TGCAGCGCCCTAGAGGGAGGCCCCACAGATACGCAGTATTTT. V gene TRBV29-1 combines with J gene TRBJ2-3; tentatively, D is TRBD2 (6 bases). Per the germline V gene, CDR1 is SQVTM and CDR2 is ANQGSEA. CDR3 size: 14 residues. V lost 7 bases and J 2 bases, leaving 16 bases between the germline ends.

This clonotype was counted between two and nine times. This may be a read error: a much more frequent sequence differs by one nucleotide. V usage is TRBV29-1 and J usage is TRBJ2-1; D perhaps matches TRBD1 (5 bases). This CDR3 comprises 13 residues. Germline V gene data show CDR1 as SQVTM and CDR2 as ANQGSEA. Here the CDR3 DNA reads TGCAGCGTCTACAGGAGCTCCTACAATGAGCGGTTCTTC. The encoded protein is CSVYRSSYNERFF.

As concerns this clonotype: The CDR3 end shows no conserved phenylalanine or tryptophan, and so a read error is likely. The chain has TRBV6-2 or TRBV6-3 and TRBJ2-2; TRBD2 aligns across 7 bases. The V gene end was trimmed by 0 bases and the J gene end by 8 bases; junction bases not matched to a gene: 9. The germline V gene encodes CDR1 MNHEY and CDR2 SVGEGT. The CDR3 extends over 16 amino acids. CDR3 bases: TGTGCCAGCAGTTACTCGAGGGCTAGCGGTCCGGGGGAGCTGTTTTAT. It specifies CASSYSRASGPGELFY.